This TCR beta chain was profiled in a study of blood T cell repertoires in COVID-19. In the study's own analysis: Estimated nucleated cell counts came from reference gene primer amplification. Some clones are missing from TCRdb's copy, which holds only in-frame ones; the method was immunoSEQ multiplex PCR. The DNA was the basis for D and trimming; V, J and clone size are from that table. The sample carries about 160,000 clones, around 87% recorded once. Germline CDR1 and CDR2: KGHDR and SFDVKD. The CDR3 consists of 14 residues. V lost 1 base and J lost 4, with 7 bases in between. The receptor's source is a man older than 75 with acute or convalescent COVID-19. The sample consisted of peripheral blood. The gene calls are TRBV24-1 and TRBJ1-3; D not certain. The CDR3 coding sequence is TGTGCCACCAGTGATTTCCCCCAGGGAAACACCATATATTTT. Translation: CATSDFPQGNTIYF.